This T cell receptor (beta chain) was sequenced during a study of tumor and adjacent non-tumor tissue in lung cancer. As for the study in general: The cohort had around eleven adenocarcinoma, 2 squamous cell and 1 small cell patients.

The template was RNA from unsorted bulk tissue. Distant lung tissue was collected more than 3 cm away from the tumor edge. Regarding this clonotype: The antigen is unknown. Mismatch with germline at one junction end may stem from a read error.

The library came from three nested PCR rounds adapted from ARM-PCR protocols. TCRdb re-derived calls from the multiplex PCR reads in MiXCR, one entry per CDR3 protein. Of about 90,000 distinct CDR3 sequences in the sample, around 76% were seen once. CDR3 length equals 12 residues. Study-level findings and limits: Patients with more diverse tumor TCRs had worse survival. Normal lung showed higher cumulative top 100 clone frequency than tumor.

The source material was distant non-tumor lung tissue. This rearrangement joins TRBV12-3 or TRBV12-4 to TRBJ2-1, with a weak D call TRBD1 (5 bases). This receptor was taken from a woman aged 45-65 years with non-small cell lung cancer. In DNA, the CDR3 is TGTGCCAGAAGTTTAGGGGTCCGGGCGCAGTTCTTC. Protein: CARSLGVRAQFF.